One and the same sample provided the 4 T cell receptor beta chains below, sequenced in a study of human T cells and chemical hapten exposure. Stated time point: patch test 3, about 24 weeks after DPC sensitization. The treatment denotes: therapeutic diphenylcyclopropenone sensitization with weekly scalp DPC. MiXCR was run by TCRdb on the RACE reads, yielding one entry per CDR3 protein. In the table there are about 190,000 distinct CDR3 sequences, 24% of which are singletons. The input for sequencing was whole blood, taken in connection with sensitization to the hapten diphenylcyclopropenone (DPC). These receptors came from a woman aged 40 to 49 with alopecia areata. Some clones in this sample may be carry-over from other donors' samples.

This chain joins TRBV4-1 and TRBJ1-2; D call uncertain. The CDR3 contains 13 residues. CDR1 is MGHRA, CDR2 YSYEKL, per germline. V was pared by 1 base and J by 7 bases, with 10 bases between. This chain's CDR3 is CASSQGGGAGYTF. DNA of the CDR3: TGCGCCAGCAGCCAAGGAGGCGGTGCTGGCTACACCTTC.

The chain recombines TRBV28 with TRBJ1-5; D perhaps matches TRBD1 (5 bases). CDR3 size: 13 residues. With 4 bases removed from V and 10 bases from J, the gap between germline ends came to 14 bases. Germline V gene lookup returns CDR1 MDHEN and CDR2 SYDVKM. The CDR3 protein is CASSSTVAGPQHF. CDR3 nucleotide sequence: TGTGCCAGCAGTTCGACAGTGGCAGGCCCCCAGCATTTT.

The genes are TRBV24-1 and TRBJ2-2; 9 bases match TRBD1. CDR1 KGHDR and CDR2 SFDVKD come from the germline V gene. J was trimmed by 5 bases and V by 4 bases; bases with no gene match: 7. This CDR3 spans 16 amino acids. CDR3 protein: CATSDAGTGTTGELFF. For the CDR3, the DNA is TGTGCCACCAGTGACGCCGGGACAGGGACGACCGGGGAGCTGTTTTTT.

This clonotype has a handful of counts. The gene calls are TRBV29-1 and TRBJ1-1, with a tentative D call TRBD1 (5 bases). Germline V gene data show CDR1 as SQVTM and CDR2 as ANQGSEA. The CDR3 is 11 residues long. V lost 5 bases and J 6 bases, leaving 10 bases between the germline ends. The CDR3 reads CSVNGAAEAFF. In DNA form, the CDR3 reads TGCAGCGTTAACGGGGCGGCTGAAGCTTTCTTT.